The text below deals with one TCR beta chain. Its specificity is unknown. Reverse transcription of all isolated RNA meant that expressed TCRB transcripts were sequenced. The protocol was immunoSEQ multiplex PCR, while the TCRdb copy is restricted to in-frame clones and leaves out a portion. Of 250,000 or so clones in the sample, 25% to 35% were seen once. The V and J ends lost 7 bases and 8 bases respectively, with 14 bases between them. The CDR3 consists of 12 residues. Germline assignment: CDR1 ENHRY and CDR2 SYGVKD. This sample was included in a study of beta chain features in type 1 diabetes. General study findings and limits: Type 1 diabetes patients showed fewer insertions and more deletions at VDJ junctions. Here, the possible influence of HLA type (on TCRB rearrangement) remained unresolved.

The chain links TRBV10-3 to TRBJ1-2; D is unclear. This clonotype was sampled from a young man in good health. Sequencing used central memory CD4+ T cells from blood. Here the CDR3 reads CAITKDLGGYTF. The CDR3 DNA sequence: TGTGCCATCACCAAGGACCTTGGGGGCTACACCTTC.